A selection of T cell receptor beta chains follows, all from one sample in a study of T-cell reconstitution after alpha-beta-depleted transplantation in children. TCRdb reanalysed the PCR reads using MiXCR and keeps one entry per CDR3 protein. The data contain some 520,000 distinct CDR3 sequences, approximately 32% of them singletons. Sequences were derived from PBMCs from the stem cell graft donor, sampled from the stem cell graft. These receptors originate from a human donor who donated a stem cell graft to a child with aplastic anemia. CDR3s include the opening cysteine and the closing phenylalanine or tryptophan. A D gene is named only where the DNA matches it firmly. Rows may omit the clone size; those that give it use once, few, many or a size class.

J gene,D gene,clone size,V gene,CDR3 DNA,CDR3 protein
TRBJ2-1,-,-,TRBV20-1,TGCAGTCCCCTCCAAGCGGACAATGAGCAGTTCTTC,CSPLQADNEQFF
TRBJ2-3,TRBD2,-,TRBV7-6,TGTGCCAGCAGCTCGGGGCTAGCGGGGCCTCTCTTGAGCACAGATACGCAGTATTTT,CASSSGLAGPLLSTDTQYF
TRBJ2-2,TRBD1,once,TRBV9,TGTGCCAGCAGCGTAGGCCCCCAGGGGGTCGACACCGGGGAGCTGTTTTTT,CASSVGPQGVDTGELFF
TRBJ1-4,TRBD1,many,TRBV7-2,TGTGCCAGCAGCTTAGGGGACAGCCCTAATGAAAAACTGTTTTTT,CASSLGDSPNEKLFF
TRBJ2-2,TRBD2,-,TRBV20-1,TGCAGTGCTAGAGCTAGCGGGAGTGGCACCGGGGAGCTGTTTTTT,CSARASGSGTGELFF
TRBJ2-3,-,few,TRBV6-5,TGTGCCAGCAGTTATCAAGGGGGGAGGACAGATACGCAGTATTTT,CASSYQGGRTDTQYF
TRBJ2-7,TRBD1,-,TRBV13,TGTGCCAGCAGCTCTGGGACAGGACTGCGCGAGCAGTACTTC,CASSSGTGLREQYF
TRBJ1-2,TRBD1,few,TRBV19,TGTGCCAGTAGTATAGGGGCAGGGGGAAACTATGGCTACACCTTC,CASSIGAGGNYGYTF
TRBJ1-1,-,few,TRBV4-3,TGCGCCAGCAGCCAAGAGGGTATATGGAGCAGATTGAACACTGAAGCTTTCTTT,CASSQEGIWSRLNTEAFF
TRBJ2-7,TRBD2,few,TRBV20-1,TGCAGTGCTAGTCTACGGGAGGGCCTGTACGAGCAGTACTTC,CSASLREGLYEQYF
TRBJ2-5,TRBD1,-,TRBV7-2,TGTGCCAGCAGCTTATCCCTCGGGACAGGCCAAGAGACCCAGTACTTC,CASSLSLGTGQETQYF
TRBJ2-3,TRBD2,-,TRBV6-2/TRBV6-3,TGTGCCAGCAGTGACGGGACTAGCGCTGGTTTT,CASSDGTSAGF
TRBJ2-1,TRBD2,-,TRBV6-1,TGTGCCACCGCCGGGACTAGCGTTTACAATGAGCAGTTCTTC,CATAGTSVYNEQFF
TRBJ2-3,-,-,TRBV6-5,TGTGCCAGCAGTTACATTGGGGGGAGAACAGATACGCAGTATTTT,CASSYIGGRTDTQYF
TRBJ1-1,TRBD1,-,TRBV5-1,TGCGCCAGCAGCGACCGAACAGGGGAGAACACTGAAGCTTTCTTT,CASSDRTGENTEAFF
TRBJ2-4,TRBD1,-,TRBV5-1,TGCGCCAGCAGCGACCCCGGACAGGGGGGAAACATTCAGTACTTC,CASSDPGQGGNIQYF
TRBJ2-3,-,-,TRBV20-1,TGCAGTGCTAGAGACCCAAGCACAGATACGCAGTATTTT,CSARDPSTDTQYF
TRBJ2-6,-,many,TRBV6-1,TGTGCCAGCAGTGAACAGACCTCTGGGGCCAACGTCCTGACTTTC,CASSEQTSGANVLTF
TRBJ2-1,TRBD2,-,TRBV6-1,TGTGCCAGCAGGCGGGGACTAGCGGGTTACAATGAGCAGTTCTTC,CASRRGLAGYNEQFF
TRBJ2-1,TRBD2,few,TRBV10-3,TGTGCCATCAGCCCGGGAGGGGGAAACGATGAGCAGTTCTTC,CAISPGGGNDEQFF
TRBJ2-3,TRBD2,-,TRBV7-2,TGTGCCAGCAGCTTAACTAGCGGGAGGTTCGCAGATACGCAGTATTTT,CASSLTSGRFADTQYF
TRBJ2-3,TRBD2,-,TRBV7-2,TGTGCCAGCAGCGGTAGCGGGAGGGCCACAGATACGCAGTATTTT,CASSGSGRATDTQYF
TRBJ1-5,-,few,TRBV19,TGTGCCAGTGGGGGGAATCAGCCCCAGCATTTT,CASGGNQPQHF
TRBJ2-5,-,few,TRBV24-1,TGTGCCACCAGTGACCCCAGGACTCCCAAGGAGACCCAGTACTTC,CATSDPRTPKETQYF
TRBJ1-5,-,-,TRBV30,TGTGCCTGGAGTGTAGAGGGAAATCAGCCCCAGCATTTT,CAWSVEGNQPQHF
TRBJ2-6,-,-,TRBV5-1,TGCGCCAGCGTCCAGTTCTCTGGGGCCAACGTCCTGACTTTC,CASVQFSGANVLTF
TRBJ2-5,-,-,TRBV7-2,TGTGCCAGCAGCTCGAGACAGTTACAAGAGACCCAGTACTTC,CASSSRQLQETQYF
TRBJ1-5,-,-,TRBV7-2,TGTGCCAGTACCCAGGTGGGCAATCAGCCCCAGCATTTT,CASTQVGNQPQHF
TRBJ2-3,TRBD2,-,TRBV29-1,TGCAGCGTTGAACTAGCGGGAGGGATTAGCACAGATACGCGGTATTTT,CSVELAGGISTDTRYF